The source of this T cell receptor (beta chain) is a study of T cells in localized non-small cell lung cancer. Broader study findings: Turning up in adjacent lung were a median roughly 60 of the top 100 tumor clones. Uninvolved adjacent lung showed peak T cell clonality, exceeding tumor.

Sequencing was performed with immunoSEQ multiplex PCR; in TCRdb, only in-frame clones are kept and a portion is missing. The table shows fewer than 30,000 clones, with 70% to 90% occurring only once. V was pared by 5 bases and J by 0 bases, with 17 bases between. In germline, CDR1 is LGHNA, CDR2 YNFKEQ. The CDR3 sequence is 16 residues long. Remarks on this clone: Antigen unknown.

The starting material was PBMCs, obtained before any cancer treatment. The V gene is TRBV4-2, the J gene TRBJ2-7; D is possibly TRBD2 (7 bases). This TCR came from a man aged 40-75 years with stage II lung adenocarcinoma. CDR3 in DNA: TGTGCCAGCAGCTCGGGGGGCCAGGCCGGCTCCTACGAGCAGTACTTC. This translates into CASSSGGQAGSYEQYF.